This passage covers 30 T cell receptor beta chains from one sample sequenced in a study of T cells after yellow fever vaccination. MiXCR was run by TCRdb on the 5' RACE reads, yielding one entry per CDR3 protein. The sample consists of under 550,000 distinct CDR3 sequences, around a fifth of them appearing once. This specimen was PBMCs, taken roughly 20 days after the first yellow fever vaccination. These receptors were collected from a man younger than 35 who received the YFV17D yellow fever vaccine.

The chain combines TRBV7-9 with TRBJ1-2; TRBD1 aligns across 7 bases. Germline V lookup: CDR1 SEHNR, CDR2 FQNEAQ (reference sequence). V lost 1 base, J lost 4 bases, and 9 bases stayed unmatched. The length of the CDR3 is 16 residues. The CDR3 nucleotides read TGTGCCAGCAGCTTAGGGCAGGGGGGCTTTGGCTATGGCTACACCTTC. It is translated as CASSLGQGGFGYGYTF.

The genes are TRBV29-1 and TRBJ1-1; D ambiguous. Per germline, CDR1 SQVTM and CDR2 ANQGSEA. Trimming left V 4 bases short and J 1 base short, with 4 bases between. The CDR3 covers 11 residues. CDR3 sequence: CSVATNTEAFF. CDR3 nucleotides: TGCAGCGTTGCGACGAACACTGAAGCTTTCTTT.

V is TRBV12-3 or TRBV12-4 and J is TRBJ2-1; D may be TRBD2 (5 bases). V gave up 6 bases and J gave up 2 bases, with 14 bases separating them. There are 15 residues in the CDR3. DNA of the CDR3: TGTGCCAGCAGCTACGGACTCCCCCCCTACAATGAGCAGTTCTTC. It codes for CASSYGLPPYNEQFF.

The V and J genes are TRBV5-4 and TRBJ2-1; TRBD2 matches at 11 bases. The CDR3 covers 13 residues. J gave up 7 bases and V 7 bases, and 4 bases lay outside the gene matches. Germline CDR1 SGHNT, CDR2 YYREEE (reference sequence). The DNA of the CDR3 is TGTGCCAGCGGGGGACTAGCGGAAAATGAGCAGTTCTTC. It encodes CASGGLAENEQFF.

The chain employs TRBV4-1 and TRBJ2-5; 13 nucleotides agree with TRBD2. The CDR3 sequence is 17 residues long. Trimming cost V 4 bases and J 0 bases; bases outside gene matches: 5. Per germline, CDR1 MGHRA and CDR2 YSYEKL. The CDR3, as DNA: TGCGCCAGCAGCCTACGCACTAGCGGGGGGGACCAAGAGACCCAGTACTTC. This translates into CASSLRTSGGDQETQYF.

This clonotype was found a few times. The chain uses TRBV10-3 and TRBJ2-3; D remains unclear. The CDR3 spans 13 residues. V shed 11 bases and J shed 1 base, with 13 bases lying between them. Germline loops: CDR1 ENHRY, CDR2 SYGVKD. CDR3 sequence reads: CALKRDGTDTQYF. As DNA, the CDR3 is TGTGCCCTCAAACGAGACGGCACAGATACGCAGTATTTT.

The table lists this clonotype with a few counts. This chain uses TRBV7-2 with TRBJ2-7, with D possibly matching TRBD2 (7 bases). V lost 7 bases to trimming and J lost 6 bases, with 22 bases between them. Germline CDR1 SGHTA, CDR2 FQGNSA. This CDR3 spans 15 amino acids. The CDR3 DNA sequence: TGTGCCAGCACCCCCCAAGTGGGGGGGGCGCCCGAGCAGTACTTC. This encodes CASTPQVGGAPEQYF. The variable domain in full, with the rest retrieved from reference TRBV7-2 and TRBJ2-7, is GAGVSQSPSNKVTEKGKDVELRCDPISGHTALYWYRQSLGQGLEFLIYFQGNSAPDKSGLPSDRFSAERTGGSVSTLTIQRTQQEDSAVYLCASTPQVGGAPEQYFGPGTRLTVT.

This clonotype was recorded a few times. V is TRBV15 and J is TRBJ2-7; D may be TRBD1 (5 bases). V was cut by 0 bases and J by 8 bases, with 17 bases left in between. Germline V gene data show CDR1 as LNHNV and CDR2 as YYDKDF (reference sequence). The CDR3 runs to 15 residues. CDR3 region: CATSRDFVEGEKQYV. The DNA of the CDR3 is TGTGCCACCAGCAGAGATTTTGTTGAAGGGGAAAAGCAGTACGTC.

The CDR3 loop reads CAGQGSYEQYF. In DNA form, the CDR3 reads TGTGCCGGACAGGGTTCCTACGAGCAGTACTTC. The V and J genes are TRBV6-1 and TRBJ2-7; 8 positions match TRBD1. Germline V gene data show CDR1 as MNHNS and CDR2 as SASEGT. J gave up 1 base and V 11 bases, and 1 base lay outside the gene matches. The CDR3 sequence is 11 residues long.

The rearrangement uses TRBV9 and TRBJ1-5, with a tentative D call TRBD1 (6 bases). V lost 5 bases and J lost 0, with 27 bases in between. This CDR3 region has 20 residues. Germline lookup yields CDR1 SGDLS and CDR2 YYNGEE. The CDR3 sequence is CASSPSTPRQAEHSNQPQHF. In DNA, the CDR3 is TGTGCCAGCAGTCCCTCTACTCCAAGACAGGCAGAACATAGCAATCAGCCCCAGCATTTT.

This clonotype was recorded a few times. The chain combines TRBV24-1 with TRBJ2-1; 8 bases align to TRBD1. The CDR3 runs 15 residues. V dropped 4 bases and J dropped 7; count of bases not matched to a gene: 8. Germline V lookup: CDR1 KGHDR, CDR2 SFDVKD. The CDR3 DNA follows: TGTGCCACCAGTGACGTACTCGACAGGGGTAATGAGCAGTTCTTC. This sequence encodes CATSDVLDRGNEQFF.

This clonotype was observed a handful of times. V gene TRBV6-5 combines with J gene TRBJ2-5; 8 bases are shared with TRBD1. CDR1 MNHEY and CDR2 SVGAGI come from the germline V gene. V shed 0 bases, J shed 4 bases, and the junction held 7 bases outside the gene matches. This CDR3 region has 16 residues. DNA for the CDR3: TGTGCCAGCAGTTACTCACAGGGGGACCTAGGAGAGACCCAGTACTTC. Residues: CASSYSQGDLGETQYF.

The chain links TRBV3-1 to TRBJ2-7; tentatively, D is TRBD1 (6 bases). V was pared by 0 bases and J by 7 bases, with 10 bases between. Per the germline V gene, CDR1 is LGHDT and CDR2 is YNNKEL (reference sequence). The CDR3 extends over 13 amino acids. The CDR3 region has the DNA TGTGCCAGCAGCCAAGATCCGAGGGGGGAGCAGTACTTC. It specifies CASSQDPRGEQYF.

The CDR3, as DNA: TGTGCCTGGGCCCCCGGGGCCCCCCTTCGTTTGGCCTACAATGAGCAGTTCTTC. It is translated as CAWAPGAPLRLAYNEQFF. V and J are TRBV30 and TRBJ2-1; D could derive from TRBD1 or TRBD2 (5 bases each). Germline lookup yields CDR1 GTSNPN and CDR2 SVGIG (reference sequence). V was cut by 5 bases and J by 2 bases, with 25 bases left in between. This CDR3 comprises 18 residues.

The chain uses TRBV7-8 and TRBJ1-5, with no clear D. CDR1 and CDR2 (germline): SGHVS, FQNEAQ. This CDR3 comprises 15 residues. The V end lost 0 bases, the J end lost 7 bases, and 13 bases lay between the germline ends. CDR3 residues: CASSLAPGLWQPQHF. For the CDR3, the DNA is TGTGCCAGCAGCTTAGCCCCAGGCTTATGGCAGCCCCAGCATTTT.

Only a few counts were recorded for this clonotype. This chain joins TRBV12-5 and TRBJ1-3, with D perhaps TRBD1 (5 bases). CDR3 length equals 13 residues. The V end was cut by 6 bases, the J end by 2 bases, with 8 bases between. The germline CDR1 and CDR2 sequences are LGHNT and FRNRAP. The CDR3 coding sequence is TGTGCTAGTGGCCGGGGGGCTGGAAACACCATATATTTT. This translates into CASGRGAGNTIYF.

This clonotype was recorded a few times. The chain couples TRBV27 to TRBJ2-7; TRBD1 agrees at 7 bases. CDR3 length equals 15 residues. Trimming at V came to 5 bases and at J to 1 base, leaving 8 bases not matched to a gene. The germline V gene encodes CDR1 MNHEY and CDR2 SMNVEV (reference sequence). The CDR3 region is CASSPTGTASYEQYV. DNA for the CDR3: TGTGCCAGCAGTCCAACTGGGACAGCTTCCTACGAGCAGTACGTC.

This clonotype was seen only a few times. The chain recombines TRBV18 with TRBJ1-5, with D hard to call. CDR1 and CDR2 from the germline V gene are KGHSH and LQKENI. The CDR3 consists of 15 residues. V lost 1 base, J lost 7 bases, and 14 bases lay in between. The CDR3 DNA reads as TGTGCCAGCTCACCACTAATGGCCGTTGGGCAGCCCCAGCATTTT. Its protein is CASSPLMAVGQPQHF. Variable domain in full (rest from reference TRBV18 and TRBJ1-5): NAGVMQNPRHLVRRRGQEARLRCSPMKGHSHVYWYRQLPEEGLKFMVYLQKENIIDESGMPKERFSAEFPKEGPSILRIQQVVRGDSAAYFCASSPLMAVGQPQHFGDGTRLSIL.

This clonotype was seen a few times. This chain joins TRBV6-2 or TRBV6-3 and TRBJ1-1; possible D gene TRBD1, 5 bases. This CDR3 is built from 14 residues. Trimming stripped 5 bases from V and 1 base from J, with 11 bases between. The germline V gene encodes CDR1 MNHEY and CDR2 SVGEGT. The CDR3 DNA reads as TGTGCCAGCAGTGAGCCCGGACAGAACACTGAAGCTTTCTTT. As protein: CASSEPGQNTEAFF.

This clonotype was detected a few times. The chain recombines TRBV5-1 with TRBJ2-2, with 12 bases aligning to TRBD1. The trim removed 4 bases at V and 4 bases at J, leaving 8 bases unmatched. Germline V gives CDR1 SGHRS, CDR2 YFSETQ. The CDR3 is 17 residues long. The chain's CDR3 is CASSLGTGGAVTGELFF. CDR3 DNA: TGCGCCAGCAGCCTCGGGACAGGGGGCGCGGTCACCGGGGAGCTGTTTTTT.

This clonotype was picked up many times. The chain is built from TRBV5-1 and TRBJ1-5; 9 positions match TRBD1. The germline gives CDR1 SGHRS, CDR2 YFSETQ. Trimming took 4 bases from V and 2 from J; bases not matched to a gene: 4. The CDR3 runs 15 residues. CDR3 loop: CASSPTGGGNQPQHF. In DNA form, the CDR3 reads TGCGCCAGCAGCCCAACAGGGGGCGGCAATCAGCCCCAGCATTTT.

This clonotype was seen at least ten times. One end of the junction varies from germline; a read error may be responsible. The CDR3 here is CASSLAGGQETQYF. CDR3 DNA: TGTGCCAGCAGCTTGGCGGGGGGTCAAGAGACCCAGTACTTC. The rearrangement uses TRBV5-1 and TRBJ2-5; 8 bases agree with TRBD2. This CDR3 comprises 14 residues. Germline V gene sequence: CDR1 SGHRS, CDR2 YFSETQ.

This clonotype showed up just a few times. The rearrangement links TRBV6-2 or TRBV6-3 to TRBJ2-3; 8 nucleotides line up with TRBD1. Trimming removed 5 bases from V and 6 bases from J; junction bases left unmatched: 10. CDR1 and CDR2 (germline): MNHEY, SVGEGT. This CDR3 region has 15 residues. Written as DNA, the CDR3 is TGTGCCAGCAGTCGAACGGACAGGGATACCGATACGCAGTATTTT. This codes for CASSRTDRDTDTQYF.

This clonotype has more than one count but fewer than ten. The rearrangement joins TRBV4-3 to TRBJ2-1; 8 nucleotides agree with TRBD1. CDR3 length: 16 residues. CDR1 and CDR2 from the germline V gene are LGHNA and YSLEER. V shed 2 bases, J shed 3 bases, and the junction held 6 bases outside the gene matches. The CDR3 DNA reads as TGCGCCAGCAGCCAAAGAGGGGACAGGAGCTACAATGAGCAGTTCTTC. Its translation: CASSQRGDRSYNEQFF.

This clonotype has a handful of counts. V and J are TRBV7-8 and TRBJ2-3; tentatively, D is TRBD1 or TRBD2 (6 bases each). Germline CDR1 SGHVS, CDR2 FQNEAQ. V was trimmed by 5 bases and J by 0 bases, leaving 21 bases between them. CDR3 length equals 18 residues. This CDR3 reads CASSLGLRGAYSTDTQYF. DNA for the CDR3: TGTGCCAGCAGCCTAGGACTAAGGGGGGCCTATAGCACAGATACGCAGTATTTT.

This clonotype was detected a few times. In nucleotides, the CDR3 is TGTGCCAGTCGCCCGTTAGACGAGCAGTACGTC. This encodes CASRPLDEQYV. This chain uses TRBV21-1 with TRBJ2-7; TRBD2 reflects the table's D call only, with no check against the DNA. TRBV21-1 counts as a pseudogene. The CDR3 is 11 residues long.

This chain links TRBV5-1 with TRBJ2-7, with D unresolved. CDR1 and CDR2 (germline): SGHRS, YFSETQ. The CDR3 contains 15 residues. Trimming stripped 4 bases from V and 3 bases from J, with 17 bases between. DNA for the CDR3: TGCGCCAGCAGCCAAACCGGGCGCATTCTCTACGAGCAGTACGTC. Translated: CASSQTGRILYEQYV.

The chain joins TRBV13 to TRBJ2-3; D is unclear. Germline CDR1 reads PRHDT; CDR2 reads FYEKMQ (reference sequence). The CDR3 extends over 13 amino acids. V was trimmed by 4 bases and J by 3 bases, leaving 8 bases between them. Written as DNA, the CDR3 is TGTGCCAGCAGCTCGCCTATGACAGATACGCAGTATTTT. Protein: CASSSPMTDTQYF.

The chain employs TRBV20-1 and TRBJ1-4; D unresolved. Germline lookup yields CDR1 DFQATT and CDR2 SNEGSKA (reference sequence). This CDR3 contains 13 residues. V lost 7 bases and J lost 4, with 13 bases in between. The CDR3 sequence is CSGGWAVNEKLFF. CDR3 nucleotides: TGCAGTGGGGGATGGGCCGTTAATGAAAAACTGTTTTTT.

This clonotype was found a few times. The rearrangement links TRBV12-3 or TRBV12-4 to TRBJ1-2; D gene ambiguous. The CDR3 loop spans 12 amino acids. The ends were cut back, 3 bases at V and 8 bases at J, with 10 bases in the middle. CDR3: CASSFRGSGYTF. In DNA form, the CDR3 reads TGTGCCAGCAGTTTTAGAGGGTCCGGCTACACCTTC.